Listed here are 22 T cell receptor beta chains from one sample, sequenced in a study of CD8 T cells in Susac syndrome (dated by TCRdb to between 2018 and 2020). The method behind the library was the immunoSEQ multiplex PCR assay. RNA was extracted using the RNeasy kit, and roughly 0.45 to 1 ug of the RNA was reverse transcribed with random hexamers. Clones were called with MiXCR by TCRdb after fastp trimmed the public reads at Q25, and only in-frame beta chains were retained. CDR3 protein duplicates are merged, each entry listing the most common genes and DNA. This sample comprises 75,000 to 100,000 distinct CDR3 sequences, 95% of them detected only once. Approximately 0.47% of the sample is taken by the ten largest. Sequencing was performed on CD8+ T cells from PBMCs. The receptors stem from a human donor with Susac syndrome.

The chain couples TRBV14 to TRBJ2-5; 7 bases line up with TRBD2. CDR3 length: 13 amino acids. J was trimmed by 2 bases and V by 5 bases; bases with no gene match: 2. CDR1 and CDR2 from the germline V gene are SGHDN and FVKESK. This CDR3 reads CASSAGVQETQYF. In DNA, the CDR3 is TGTGCCAGCAGCGCGGGAGTTCAAGAGACCCAGTACTTC.

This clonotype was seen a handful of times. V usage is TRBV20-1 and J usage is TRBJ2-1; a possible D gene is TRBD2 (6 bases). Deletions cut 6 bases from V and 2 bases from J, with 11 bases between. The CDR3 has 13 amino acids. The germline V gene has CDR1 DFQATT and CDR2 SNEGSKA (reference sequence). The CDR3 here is CSARGSTYNEQFF. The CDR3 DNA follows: TGCAGTGCGCGGGGATCCACCTACAATGAGCAGTTCTTC.

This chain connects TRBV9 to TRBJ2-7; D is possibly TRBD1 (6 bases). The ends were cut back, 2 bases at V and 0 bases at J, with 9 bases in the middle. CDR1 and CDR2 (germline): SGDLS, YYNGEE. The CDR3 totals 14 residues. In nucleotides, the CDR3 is TGTGCCAGCAGCGTTCGGGACAACTCCTACGAGCAGTACTTC. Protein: CASSVRDNSYEQYF. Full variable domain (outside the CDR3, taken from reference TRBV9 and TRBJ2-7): DSGVTQTPKHLITATGQRVTLRCSPRSGDLSVYWYQQSLDQGLQFLIQYYNGEERAKGNILERFSAQQFPDLHSELNLSSLELGDSALYFCASSVRDNSYEQYFGPGTRLTVT.

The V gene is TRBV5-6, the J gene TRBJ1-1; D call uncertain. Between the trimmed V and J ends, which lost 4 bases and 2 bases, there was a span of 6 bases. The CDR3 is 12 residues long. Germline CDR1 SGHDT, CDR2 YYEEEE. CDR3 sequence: CASSNGNTEAFF. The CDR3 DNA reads TGTGCCAGCAGCAATGGAAACACTGAAGCTTTCTTT.

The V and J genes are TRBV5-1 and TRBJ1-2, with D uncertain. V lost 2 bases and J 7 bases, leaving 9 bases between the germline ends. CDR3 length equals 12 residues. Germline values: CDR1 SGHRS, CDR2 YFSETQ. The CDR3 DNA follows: TGCGCCAGCAGCTTCGGAGAGGGTGGCTACACCTTC. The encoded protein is CASSFGEGGYTF.

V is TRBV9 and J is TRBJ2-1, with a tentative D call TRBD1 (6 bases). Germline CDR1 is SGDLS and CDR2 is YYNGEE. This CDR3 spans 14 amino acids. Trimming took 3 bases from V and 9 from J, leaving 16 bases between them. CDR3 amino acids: CASSAGQLEGEQFF. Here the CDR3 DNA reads TGTGCCAGCAGCGCCGGACAGCTAGAAGGTGAGCAGTTCTTC.

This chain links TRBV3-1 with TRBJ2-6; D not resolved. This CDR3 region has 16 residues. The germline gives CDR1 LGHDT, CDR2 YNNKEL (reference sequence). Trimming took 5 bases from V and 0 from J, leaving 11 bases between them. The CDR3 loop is CASSIREISGANVLTF. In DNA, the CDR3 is TGTGCCAGCAGCATCCGCGAGATCTCTGGGGCCAACGTCCTGACTTTC.

The CDR3 region has the DNA TGTGCCAGCAGCCTGCGGGGGAGTGGGCAAGAGACCCAGTACTTC. It yields the protein CASSLRGSGQETQYF. J is TRBJ2-5 and V is TRBV5-4; 7 bases map to TRBD2. Germline V gives CDR1 SGHNT, CDR2 YYREEE (reference sequence). After removal of 4 bases from V and 2 bases from J, the junction contained 8 bases not matched to a gene. This CDR3 is 15 amino acids long.

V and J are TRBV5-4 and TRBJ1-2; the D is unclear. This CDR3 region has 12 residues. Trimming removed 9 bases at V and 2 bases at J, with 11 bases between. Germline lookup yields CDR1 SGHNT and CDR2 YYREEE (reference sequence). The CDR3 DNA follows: TGTGCCACGGGCCCGGGGAACTATGGCTACACCTTC. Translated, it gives CATGPGNYGYTF.

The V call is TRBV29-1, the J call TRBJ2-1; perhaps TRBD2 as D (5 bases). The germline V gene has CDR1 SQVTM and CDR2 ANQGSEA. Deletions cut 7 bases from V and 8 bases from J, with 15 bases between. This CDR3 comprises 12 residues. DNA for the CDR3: TGCAGCGCCGACGAGGGATCCCATGAGCAGTTCTTC. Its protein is CSADEGSHEQFF.

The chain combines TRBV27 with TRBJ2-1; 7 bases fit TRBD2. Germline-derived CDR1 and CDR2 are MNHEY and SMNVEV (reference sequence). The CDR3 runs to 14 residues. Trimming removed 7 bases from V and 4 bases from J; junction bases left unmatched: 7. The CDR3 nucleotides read TGTGCCAGCACCGGCGGGAGAGGGTACAATGAGCAGTTCTTC. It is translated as CASTGGRGYNEQFF.

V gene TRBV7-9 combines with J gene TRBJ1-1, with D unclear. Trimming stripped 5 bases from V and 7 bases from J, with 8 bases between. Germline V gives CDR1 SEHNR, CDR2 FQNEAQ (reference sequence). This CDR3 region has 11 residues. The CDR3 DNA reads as TGTGCCAGCAGCCCCCCTCGTGAAGCTTTCTTT. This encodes CASSPPREAFF.

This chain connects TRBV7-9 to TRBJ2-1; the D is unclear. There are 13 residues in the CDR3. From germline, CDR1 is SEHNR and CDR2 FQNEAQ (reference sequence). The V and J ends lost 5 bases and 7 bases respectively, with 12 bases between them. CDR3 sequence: CASSPPLGNEQFF. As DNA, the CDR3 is TGTGCCAGCAGCCCCCCGCTAGGGAATGAGCAGTTCTTC.

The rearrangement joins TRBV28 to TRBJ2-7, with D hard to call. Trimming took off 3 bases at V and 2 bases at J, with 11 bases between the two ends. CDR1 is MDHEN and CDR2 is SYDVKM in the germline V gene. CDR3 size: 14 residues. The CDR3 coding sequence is TGTGCCAGCAGTTTCGGTCCCAGGCCCTACGAGCAGTACTTC. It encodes CASSFGPRPYEQYF.

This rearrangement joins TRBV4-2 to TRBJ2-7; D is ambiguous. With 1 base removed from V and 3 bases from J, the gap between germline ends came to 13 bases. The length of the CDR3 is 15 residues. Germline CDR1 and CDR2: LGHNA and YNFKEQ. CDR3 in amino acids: CASSQVSEQSYEQYF. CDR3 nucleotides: TGTGCCAGCAGCCAAGTGAGCGAGCAGAGCTACGAGCAGTACTTC.

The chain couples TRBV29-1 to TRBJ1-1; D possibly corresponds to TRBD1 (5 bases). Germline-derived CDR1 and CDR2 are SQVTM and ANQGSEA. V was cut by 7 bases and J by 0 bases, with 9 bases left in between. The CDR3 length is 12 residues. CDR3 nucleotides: TGCAGCGCCCGGGGGTTGAACACTGAAGCTTTCTTT. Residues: CSARGLNTEAFF.

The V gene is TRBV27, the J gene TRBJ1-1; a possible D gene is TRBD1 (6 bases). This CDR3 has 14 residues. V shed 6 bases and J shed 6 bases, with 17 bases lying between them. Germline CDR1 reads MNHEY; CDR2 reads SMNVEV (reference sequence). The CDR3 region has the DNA TGTGCCAGCAGCATGGTGACAGGCTCTTCTGAAGCTTTCTTT. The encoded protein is CASSMVTGSSEAFF.

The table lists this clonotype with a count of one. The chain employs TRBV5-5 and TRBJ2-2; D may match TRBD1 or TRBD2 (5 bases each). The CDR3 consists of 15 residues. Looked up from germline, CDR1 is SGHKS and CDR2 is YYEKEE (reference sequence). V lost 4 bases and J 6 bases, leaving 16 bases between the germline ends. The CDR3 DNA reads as TGTGCCAGCAGCCGGGGACCCATGGGCGCCGGGGAGCTGTTTTTT. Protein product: CASSRGPMGAGELFF.

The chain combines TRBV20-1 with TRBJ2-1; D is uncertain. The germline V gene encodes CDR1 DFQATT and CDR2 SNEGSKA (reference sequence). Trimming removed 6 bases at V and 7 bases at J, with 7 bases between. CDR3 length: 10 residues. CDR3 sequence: CSAGRNEQFF. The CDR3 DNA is TGCAGTGCAGGACGGAATGAGCAGTTCTTC.

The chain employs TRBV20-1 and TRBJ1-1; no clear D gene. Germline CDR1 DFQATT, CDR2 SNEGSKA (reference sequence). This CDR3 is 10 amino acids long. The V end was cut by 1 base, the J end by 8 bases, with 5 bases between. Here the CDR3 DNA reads TGCAGTGCTAGAGTATTAGAAGCTTTCTTT. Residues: CSARVLEAFF.

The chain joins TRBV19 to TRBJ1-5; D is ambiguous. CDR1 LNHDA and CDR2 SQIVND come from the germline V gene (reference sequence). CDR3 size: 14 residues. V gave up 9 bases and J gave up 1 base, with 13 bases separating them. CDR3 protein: CASSRRASNQPQHF. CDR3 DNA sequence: TGTGCCAGCAGTCGGAGGGCGAGCAATCAGCCCCAGCATTTT.

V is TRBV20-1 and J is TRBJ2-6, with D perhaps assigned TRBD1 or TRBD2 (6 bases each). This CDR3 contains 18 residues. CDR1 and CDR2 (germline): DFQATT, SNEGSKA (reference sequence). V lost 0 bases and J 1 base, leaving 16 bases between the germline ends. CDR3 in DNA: TGCAGTGCTAGAGATCTGTACGGGGGCGCATCTGGGGCCAACGTCCTGACTTTC. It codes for CSARDLYGGASGANVLTF.